Following are 22 T cell receptor beta chains from one sample sequenced in a study of blood T cell repertoires in COVID-19. Here immunoSEQ multiplex PCR was the method, and the copy in TCRdb shows in-frame clones only, minus some. The sample lists 95,000 to 150,000 clones; around 91% were seen once. Specimen: peripheral blood. These receptors were taken from a man between 65 and 85 years old with active or convalescent COVID-19.

The chain carries TRBV6-5 and TRBJ2-3, with 8 bases identical to TRBD2. The V gene end was trimmed by 6 bases and the J gene end by 1 base; junction bases not matched to a gene: 6. Germline values: CDR1 MNHEY, CDR2 SVGAGI. CDR3 length: 15 amino acids. The CDR3 region is CASSTTTSGTDTQYF. The DNA for the CDR3 is TGTGCCAGCAGCACCACGACTAGCGGCACAGATACGCAGTATTTT.

This sequence joins TRBV6-5 and TRBJ1-6; 7 bases map to TRBD1. The CDR3 is made up of 13 amino acids. V shed 2 bases, J shed 8 bases, and the junction held 0 bases outside the gene matches. From germline, CDR1 is MNHEY and CDR2 SVGAGI. CDR3 region: CASSYQGDSPLHF. In DNA, the CDR3 is TGTGCCAGCAGTTACCAGGGGGATTCACCCCTCCACTTT.

DNA for the CDR3: TGTGCCAGCAGTTTATGGGACAGCGCCCGAAGCACAGATACGCAGTATTTT. Its protein is CASSLWDSARSTDTQYF. V and J are TRBV28 and TRBJ2-3; tentative D call: TRBD1 (6 bases). Deletions cut 0 bases from V and 0 bases from J, with 13 bases between. Germline V gene lookup returns CDR1 MDHEN and CDR2 SYDVKM. The CDR3 has 17 amino acids.

This sequence joins TRBV15 and TRBJ1-2, with D uncertain. Germline CDR1 is LNHNV and CDR2 is YYDKDF (reference sequence). CDR3 length equals 13 residues. With 0 bases removed from V and 1 base from J, the gap between germline ends came to 3 bases. CDR3 residues: CATSRDLNYGYTF. The CDR3 coding sequence is TGTGCCACCAGCAGAGACCTTAACTATGGCTACACCTTC.

This chain links TRBV27 with TRBJ1-4; D gene unclear. Deletions cut 6 bases from V and 4 bases from J, with 9 bases between. Looked up from germline, CDR1 is MNHEY and CDR2 is SMNVEV (reference sequence). This CDR3 contains 13 residues. CDR3 protein: CASSRSDNEKLFF. CDR3 DNA: TGTGCCAGCAGCCGCAGCGATAATGAAAAACTGTTTTTT.

The gene calls are TRBV5-1 and TRBJ2-1; no firm D call. The CDR3 covers 11 residues. Germline CDR1 is SGHRS and CDR2 is YFSETQ. V lost 4 bases and J lost 8, with 7 bases in between. In DNA form, the CDR3 reads TGCGCCAGCAGCCTTAGAGATGAGCAGTTCTTC. It encodes CASSLRDEQFF. Variable domain in full (rest from reference TRBV5-1 and TRBJ2-1): KAGVTQTPRYLIKTRGQQVTLSCSPISGHRSVSWYQQTPGQGLQFLFEYFSETQRNKGNFPGRFSGRQFSNSRSEMNVSTLELGDSALYLCASSLRDEQFFGPGTRLTVL.

This clone was seen a handful of times. The V gene is TRBV7-9, the J gene TRBJ1-5, with D unclear. Trimming removed 8 bases from V and 6 bases from J, with 11 bases in between. Germline values: CDR1 SEHNR, CDR2 FQNEAQ (reference sequence). There are 12 residues in the CDR3. The CDR3 nucleotides read TGTGCCAGCGATAATTCGGGTCAGCCCCAGCATTTT. Encoded protein: CASDNSGQPQHF. Filled out from reference TRBV7-9 and TRBJ1-5, the complete variable domain reads DTGVSQNPRHKITKRGQNVTFRCDPISEHNRLYWYRQTLGQGPEFLTYFQNEAQLEKSRLLSDRFSAERPKGSFSTLEIQRTEQGDSAMYLCASDNSGQPQHFGDGTRLSIL.

The chain carries TRBV9 and TRBJ2-3, with TRBD2 matching 14 bases. V dropped 4 bases and J dropped 5; count of bases not matched to a gene: 12. This CDR3 spans 18 amino acids. Germline V gene data show CDR1 as SGDLS and CDR2 as YYNGEE. CDR3 bases: TGTGCCAGCAGCTCCACGGCGGTGGGGACTAGCGGGAGAGATACGCAGTATTTT. The encoded protein is CASSSTAVGTSGRDTQYF.

The chain carries TRBV18 and TRBJ2-1; TRBD2 matches at 8 bases. Germline V lookup: CDR1 KGHSH, CDR2 LQKENI. The CDR3 loop spans 14 amino acids. The V segment lost 6 bases and the J segment 8 bases; nucleotides outside the gene matches: 9. The chain's CDR3 is CASSEGLGGDEQFF. The CDR3 DNA reads as TGTGCCAGCTCCGAGGGACTAGGGGGGGATGAGCAGTTCTTC.

The V call is TRBV1, the J call TRBJ2-2; the D call in the table, TRBD2, was not verified against the DNA. TRBV1 is recorded as a pseudogene. This CDR3 spans 17 amino acids. The CDR3 loop is CTSSQEAGGPVTGELFF. Written as DNA, the CDR3 is TGCACCAGCAGCCAAGAGGCGGGAGGGCCAGTCACCGGGGAGCTGTTTTTT.

This sequence joins TRBV28 and TRBJ2-7, with 7 bases that match TRBD1. This CDR3 is built from 14 residues. V was clipped by 7 bases and J by 5 bases; unmatched bases: 11. The V gene's germline CDR1 is MDHEN and CDR2 SYDVKM. CDR3 sequence reads: CASNQAQGVNEQYF. The CDR3 DNA reads as TGTGCCAGCAATCAGGCCCAGGGGGTCAACGAGCAGTACTTC.

V is TRBV28 and J is TRBJ2-7; 8 bases line up with TRBD1. The CDR3 loop spans 15 amino acids. From germline, CDR1 is MDHEN and CDR2 SYDVKM. J gave up 3 bases and V 6 bases, and 10 bases lay outside the gene matches. The CDR3 here is CASSLARGPHYEQYF. CDR3 nucleotide sequence: TGTGCCAGCAGCCTCGCCAGGGGGCCTCACTACGAGCAGTACTTC.

The J gene is TRBJ1-1, the V gene TRBV28; 7 bases fit TRBD1. Germline-derived CDR1 and CDR2 are MDHEN and SYDVKM. With 4 bases clipped from V and 8 bases from J, the junction kept 1 base outside the gene matches. The CDR3 has 11 amino acids. The DNA for the CDR3 is TGTGCCAGCAGTTGGGACAGCGAAGCTTTCTTT. This translates into CASSWDSEAFF.

The chain couples TRBV10-3 to TRBJ1-1; a possible D gene is TRBD1 (5 bases). Germline loops: CDR1 ENHRY, CDR2 SYGVKD. The CDR3 loop spans 12 amino acids. The V and J ends lost 6 bases and 4 bases respectively, with 9 bases between them. The CDR3 DNA is TGTGCCATCAGCCAGGGTATCACTGAAGCTTTCTTT. Residues: CAISQGITEAFF.

The rearrangement joins TRBV7-9 to TRBJ1-4; D is unresolved. Germline V CDR1 and CDR2: SEHNR, FQNEAQ (reference sequence). V lost 2 bases and J lost 5, with 6 bases in between. This CDR3 has 13 amino acids. The CDR3, as DNA: TGTGCCAGCAGCTTAAACGGGAATGAAAAACTGTTTTTT. Protein product: CASSLNGNEKLFF.

The V and J genes are TRBV12-3 or TRBV12-4 and TRBJ2-7; D perhaps matches TRBD1 (6 bases). Trimming took 3 bases from V and 7 from J, leaving 10 bases between them. This CDR3 region has 12 residues. This chain's CDR3 is CASSFSGVEQYF. The CDR3 coding sequence is TGTGCCAGCAGTTTTTCAGGGGTTGAGCAGTACTTC.

This sequence joins TRBV28 and TRBJ1-4; D is perhaps TRBD1 (6 bases). Trimming shortened V by 1 base and J by 9 bases, and 12 bases separated the two germline ends. CDR1 and CDR2 from the germline V gene are MDHEN and SYDVKM. The CDR3 totals 14 residues. Here the CDR3 DNA reads TGTGCCAGCAGTTTATCAGGGGTTAGGAAAAAACTGTTTTTT. It codes for CASSLSGVRKKLFF.

V is TRBV18 and J is TRBJ1-1; TRBD1 matches at 11 bases. This CDR3 is built from 16 residues. Germline-derived CDR1 and CDR2 are KGHSH and LQKENI. After removal of 1 base from V and 1 base from J, the junction contained 2 bases not matched to a gene. CDR3 sequence reads: CASSPRGQGANTEAFF. In nucleotides, the CDR3 is TGTGCCAGCTCACCACGCGGACAGGGGGCGAACACTGAAGCTTTCTTT.

The rearrangement joins TRBV7-9 to TRBJ2-1; a possible D gene is TRBD1 (6 bases). The germline CDR1 and CDR2 sequences are SEHNR and FQNEAQ (reference sequence). Trimming left V 4 bases short and J 8 bases short, with 18 bases between. CDR3 length: 15 amino acids. CDR3 DNA: TGTGCCAGCAGCTCCGGACAGACTACCGCGGATGAGCAGTTCTTC. Encoded protein: CASSSGQTTADEQFF.

The V gene is TRBV6-5, the J gene TRBJ2-1, with D possibly being TRBD2 (6 bases). The CDR3 sequence is 15 residues long. V was clipped by 2 bases and J by 6 bases, with 14 bases between them. The germline gives CDR1 MNHEY, CDR2 SVGAGI. CDR3 DNA: TGTGCCAGCAGTTACATGGGGGGAGAGGGCAATGAGCAGTTCTTC. Amino acids: CASSYMGGEGNEQFF.

The genes are TRBV19 and TRBJ2-7, with a possible D match to TRBD1 (5 bases). V dropped 6 bases and J dropped 3 bases, with 12 bases sitting between them. Per the germline V gene, CDR1 is LNHDA and CDR2 is SQIVND (reference sequence). The CDR3 has 13 residues. The CDR3 DNA is TGTGCCAGTAGGCTGGGCAGGGACTACGAGCAGTACTTC. Amino acid sequence: CASRLGRDYEQYF.

The V and J genes are TRBV28 and TRBJ1-5; D remains ambiguous. Germline V gene sequence: CDR1 MDHEN, CDR2 SYDVKM. The CDR3 is made up of 15 amino acids. Trimming stripped 3 bases from V and 2 bases from J, with 11 bases between. The CDR3 DNA is TGTGCCAGCAGTTTGAGTCAGGATGGCAATCAGCCCCAGCATTTT. This sequence encodes CASSLSQDGNQPQHF. The whole variable domain, filled in from reference TRBV28 and TRBJ1-5, reads DVKVTQSSRYLVKRTGEKVFLECVQDMDHENMFWYRQDPGLGLRLIYFSYDVKMKEKGDIPEGYSVSREKKERFSLILESASTNQTSMYLCASSLSQDGNQPQHFGDGTRLSIL.